Listed below are T cell receptor beta chains from one sample, sequenced in a study of cytomegalovirus exposure and HLA in healthy donors. Profiled with immunoSEQ multiplex PCR; TCRdb holds only in-frame clones, not every one. The sample consists of some 150,000 clones, just over 75% of them appearing once. The material sequenced was PBMCs. The receptors stem from a woman under 40 in good health and CMV-seropositive. Both conserved end residues are part of each CDR3. The D gene is left open where the match is weak. Rows give clone size only sometimes, using once, few, many, or a class for an expanded clone.

.	TRBV18	.	TRBJ2-5	TGTGCCAGCTCACGGGCCCAAGAGACCCAGTACTTC	CASSRAQETQYF
TRBD2	TRBV6-4	.	TRBJ2-1	TGTGCCAGCAGTGTATTCGCGGGAGCCCCATCGGGCAATGAGCAGTTCTTC	CASSVFAGAPSGNEQFF
TRBD1	TRBV7-8	.	TRBJ2-2	TGTGCCAGCAGCACAGGGGACGCGAACACCGGGGAGCTGTTTTTT	CASSTGDANTGELFF
TRBD1	TRBV4-1	.	TRBJ1-3	TGCGCCAGCAGCCTGGGACAGTCGTCTGGAAACACCATATATTTT	CASSLGQSSGNTIYF
.	TRBV7-2	.	TRBJ1-3	TGTGCCAGCAGCCCGACAAGGGGAAACACCATATATTTT	CASSPTRGNTIYF
.	TRBV7-2	.	TRBJ2-1	TGTGCCAGCAGCCTTATTCCCTCGGGCCGGGGGAATGAGCAGTTCTTC	CASSLIPSGRGNEQFF
TRBD2	TRBV5-4	.	TRBJ2-7	TGTGCCAGCAGCCCCCACGATAGCGGGAGCCGCTCCTACGAGCAGTACTTC	CASSPHDSGSRSYEQYF
.	TRBV28	.	TRBJ1-6	TGTGCCAGCAGCAAACAGGCGGCCTCTAGGAATTCACCCCTCCACTTT	CASSKQAASRNSPLHF
TRBD1	TRBV7-9	few	TRBJ1-4	TGTGCCAGCAGCTGGGGACAGGAGACCCTACATGAAAAACTGTTTTTT	CASSWGQETLHEKLFF
.	TRBV5-1	.	TRBJ1-1	TGCGCCAGCAGCTTGGTCGCAGGGAAGACTGAAGCTTTCTTT	CASSLVAGKTEAFF
TRBD1	TRBV5-1	few	TRBJ1-1	TGCGCCAGCAGCTTGGAACAGGGGGCGACTGAAGCTTTCTTT	CASSLEQGATEAFF
.	TRBV28	.	TRBJ1-5	TGTGCCAGCAGTTTCAGCGGTAACAATCAGCCCCAGCATTTT	CASSFSGNNQPQHF
.	TRBV6-1	.	TRBJ1-5	TGTGCCAGCAGTGAACAGGGAAGGGATCAGCCCCAGCATTTT	CASSEQGRDQPQHF
TRBD1	TRBV9	.	TRBJ2-2	TGTGCCAGCAGCGTAGGACAGGGGCCGAACACCGGGGAGCTGTTTTTT	CASSVGQGPNTGELFF
.	TRBV29-1	.	TRBJ1-1	TGCAGCGTTGTTAGAGGGATGGACACTGAAGCTTTCTTT	CSVVRGMDTEAFF
.	TRBV10-3	once	TRBJ2-5	TGTGCCTCCAACAGGGTTGGGACGGAGACCCAGTACTTC	CASNRVGTETQYF
.	TRBV7-8	once	TRBJ1-3	TGTGCCAGCAGCATCTCCGGGTCCAACACCATATATTTT	CASSISGSNTIYF
TRBD2	TRBV2	.	TRBJ2-7	TGTGCCAGCAGTGAAATTGGACTAGCGGGAACCTACGAGCAGTACTTC	CASSEIGLAGTYEQYF
TRBD1	TRBV5-1	.	TRBJ2-3	TGCGCCAGCAGCTTGGATTCCACAGGGGTGCCCCCCACAGATACGCAGTATTTT	CASSLDSTGVPPTDTQYF
.	TRBV9	.	TRBJ2-3	TGTGCCAGCAGCGTAGGTCCCCTACTAGATAATACGCAGTATTTT	CASSVGPLLDNTQYF
TRBD1	TRBV15	.	TRBJ2-1	TGTGCCACCAACCAAGGGACAGGGCCCTACAATGAGCAGTTCTTC	CATNQGTGPYNEQFF
.	TRBV5-1	.	TRBJ1-2	TGCGCCAGCAGCCGCCCAGGGGAAACGGTCTACACCTTC	CASSRPGETVYTF
.	TRBV9	.	TRBJ2-1	TGTGCCAGCAGCCTACGGGACTCAGCGTTCTACAATGAGCAGTTCTTC	CASSLRDSAFYNEQFF
TRBD2	TRBV30	.	TRBJ2-5	TGTGCCTGGAGAACTGCCTTCCCCGGGACTAGCGGGAGGAAGACCCAGTACTTC	CAWRTAFPGTSGRKTQYF
TRBD2	TRBV5-1	.	TRBJ2-7	TGCGCCAGCAGCTTGGGCGGGGGGGTTGACGAGCAGTACTTC	CASSLGGGVDEQYF
TRBD1	TRBV19	.	TRBJ1-5	TGTGCCAGTAGTATTGGTGTGACAGGGCCCCTTAAACAGCCCCAGCATTTT	CASSIGVTGPLKQPQHF
TRBD2	TRBV11-2	few	TRBJ2-7	TGTGCCAGCAGCTTCGTGGGAGGGGTCTACGAGCAGTACTTC	CASSFVGGVYEQYF
.	TRBV7-6	few	TRBJ1-1	TGTGCCAGCAGCTCTCAAAACAGAGAAGCTTTCTTT	CASSSQNREAFF
.	TRBV30	once	TRBJ1-2	TGTGCCTGGAGTCCGAACCGGGGGAAATATGGCTACACCTTC	CAWSPNRGKYGYTF
.	TRBV4-3	.	TRBJ1-1	TGCGCCAGCAGCCAAACCTTGGGGGCGGTGAACACTGAAGCTTTCTTT	CASSQTLGAVNTEAFF
.	TRBV27	.	TRBJ1-2	TGTGCCAGCAGTCCTATTGCGGGGGGCCTTGGCTACACCTTC	CASSPIAGGLGYTF
.	TRBV23-1	.	TRBJ1-5	TGCGCCAGCAGGCAGGGCAGGGGCAATCAGCCCCAGCATTTT	CASRQGRGNQPQHF
TRBD1	TRBV2	.	TRBJ2-6	TGTGCCAGCAGCTTAGACAGGGCTGGGGCCAACGTCCTGACTTTC	CASSLDRAGANVLTF